Each of the 30 T cell receptor beta chains below was sequenced from the same sample in a study of blood T cell repertoires in COVID-19. Assay: immunoSEQ multiplex PCR; the TCRdb copy retains only in-frame clones and omits some. The table shows roughly 250,000 clones, with approximately 80% occurring only once. The sample consisted of peripheral blood. These receptors originate from an elderly woman with acute or convalescent COVID-19.

The rearrangement links TRBV5-6 to TRBJ1-4, with TRBD1 identical over 9 bases. Looked up from germline, CDR1 is SGHDT and CDR2 is YYEEEE. V lost 2 bases to trimming and J lost 8 bases; unmatched junction nucleotides: 7. This CDR3 region has 15 residues. The CDR3 loop is CASSFTGQGSEKLFF. In nucleotides, the CDR3 is TGTGCCAGCAGCTTCACGGGACAGGGCAGCGAAAAACTGTTTTTT.

There are a few counts of this clone. CDR3: CASSIPSRDTGELFF. The CDR3 DNA reads as TGTGCCAGTAGTATTCCCTCTCGTGACACCGGGGAGCTGTTTTTT. This chain connects TRBV19 to TRBJ2-2; no clear D gene. The CDR3 spans 15 residues. Germline assignment: CDR1 LNHDA and CDR2 SQIVND (reference sequence). Trimming left V 3 bases short and J 3 bases short, with 11 bases between.

The chain employs TRBV7-9 and TRBJ1-3; 9 nucleotides align to TRBD1. The CDR3 covers 15 residues. In germline, CDR1 is SEHNR, CDR2 FQNEAQ (reference sequence). The V and J ends lost 5 bases and 4 bases, in that order; junction bases with no gene match: 6. CDR3 sequence: CASSRRQGEGNTIYF. The CDR3 DNA reads TGTGCCAGCAGCCGACGACAGGGGGAAGGAAACACCATATATTTT.

Points on this clone: At the DNA level, this CDR3 is encoded by other sequences in the same sample as well. V is TRBV18 and J is TRBJ1-2, with D possibly being TRBD1 (6 bases). The ends were cut back, 6 bases at V and 4 bases at J, with 12 bases in the middle. The germline gives CDR1 KGHSH, CDR2 LQKENI. The CDR3 is 13 amino acids. The CDR3 sequence is CASSPSDSYGYTF. CDR3 nucleotide sequence: TGTGCCAGCTCCCCCTCGGACAGCTATGGCTACACCTTC.

CDR3 in DNA: TGTGCCAGCAGCCCGGACAGGGGCAATGAGCAGTTCTTC. Protein product: CASSPDRGNEQFF. The chain links TRBV7-2 to TRBJ2-1; 9 bases match TRBD1. The CDR3 spans 13 residues. V lost 5 bases to trimming and J lost 6 bases; unmatched junction nucleotides: 2. Per germline, CDR1 SGHTA and CDR2 FQGNSA. Together with reference TRBV7-2 and TRBJ2-1, the CDR3 gives the full variable domain: GAGVSQSPSNKVTEKGKDVELRCDPISGHTALYWYRQSLGQGLEFLIYFQGNSAPDKSGLPSDRFSAERTGGSVSTLTIQRTQQEDSAVYLCASSPDRGNEQFFGPGTRLTVL.

V usage is TRBV28 and J usage is TRBJ2-3; 9 positions match TRBD1. The CDR3 length is 15 residues. After removal of 5 bases from V and 6 bases from J, the junction contained 9 bases not matched to a gene. CDR1 and CDR2 from the germline V gene are MDHEN and SYDVKM. CDR3 coding DNA: TGTGCCAGCAGTCCGTTGGACAGGGGTTCGGATACGCAGTATTTT. Translated: CASSPLDRGSDTQYF.

This clone occurred once. The J gene is TRBJ2-7, the V gene TRBV7-3, with D unresolved. The CDR3 sequence is 13 residues long. Germline values: CDR1 SGHTA, CDR2 FQGTGA. V was cut by 5 bases and J by 5 bases, with 13 bases left in between. In DNA form, the CDR3 reads TGTGCCAGCAGCCCGACGCGAGGCGACGAGCAGTACTTC. Amino acid sequence: CASSPTRGDEQYF.

There are a few counts of this clone. The gene calls are TRBV7-9 and TRBJ1-6; 10 positions match TRBD1. Germline loops: CDR1 SEHNR, CDR2 FQNEAQ (reference sequence). The CDR3 covers 16 residues. The trim removed 5 bases at V and 9 bases at J, leaving 10 bases unmatched. The CDR3 bases are TGTGCCAGCAGCCCCAGGGGGACAGGGGCCGGTTCACCCCTCCACTTT. This encodes CASSPRGTGAGSPLHF.

The rearrangement uses TRBV5-4 and TRBJ1-6, with 10 bases aligning to TRBD1. Germline V gives CDR1 SGHNT, CDR2 YYREEE (reference sequence). This CDR3 spans 14 amino acids. The V and J ends lost 2 bases and 8 bases, in that order; junction bases with no gene match: 1. CDR3 DNA sequence: TGTGCCAGCAGCTTCGGGACAGGGGATTCACCCCTCCACTTT. As protein: CASSFGTGDSPLHF.

This clone occurred a few times. The rearrangement links TRBV19 to TRBJ1-5; TRBD1 is a possible D gene (6 bases). The CDR3 extends over 14 amino acids. Germline CDR1 reads LNHDA; CDR2 reads SQIVND (reference sequence). Trimming shortened V by 7 bases and J by 3 bases, and 13 bases separated the two germline ends. The CDR3 here is CASTQQGINQPQHF. The CDR3 coding sequence is TGTGCCAGTACCCAACAGGGTATCAATCAGCCCCAGCATTTT. The full variable domain, rest sourced from reference TRBV19 and TRBJ1-5, is DGGITQSPKYLFRKEGQNVTLSCEQNLNHDAMYWYRQDPGQGLRLIYYSQIVNDFQKGDIAEGYSVSREKKESFPLTVTSAQKNPTAFYLCASTQQGINQPQHFGDGTRLSIL.

V usage is TRBV6-5 and J usage is TRBJ2-3, with 14 positions matching TRBD2. Germline lookup yields CDR1 MNHEY and CDR2 SVGAGI. This CDR3 has 15 amino acids. V trimming: 8 bases; J trimming: 6 bases; junction bases outside the gene matches: 7. The CDR3 is CASGRGTSGSDTQYF. DNA of the CDR3: TGTGCCAGCGGGAGAGGGACTAGCGGGAGTGATACGCAGTATTTT.

This chain joins TRBV24-1 and TRBJ1-5; the D gene is possibly TRBD1 (5 bases). Per germline, CDR1 KGHDR and CDR2 SFDVKD. Trimming left V 2 bases short and J 8 bases short, with 12 bases between. The CDR3 has 14 amino acids. CDR3 sequence (DNA): TGTGCCACCAGTGATTCCAGGGTAAATGAGCCCCAGCATTTT. It is translated as CATSDSRVNEPQHF.

The CDR3 spells CASSTASGGTTDTQYF. The CDR3 DNA reads as TGTGCCAGCTCAACAGCTAGCGGGGGGACCACAGATACGCAGTATTTT. The V and J genes are TRBV18 and TRBJ2-3; TRBD2 aligns across 11 bases. The CDR3 has 16 amino acids. Germline CDR1 KGHSH, CDR2 LQKENI. Trimming removed 5 bases from V and 2 bases from J; junction bases left unmatched: 6.

This clone was observed a single time. This chain links TRBV5-1 with TRBJ2-7; 8 nucleotides align to TRBD2. Unmatched junction bases numbered 10, after V lost 4 bases and J lost 4 bases. Germline assignment: CDR1 SGHRS and CDR2 YFSETQ. The CDR3 totals 15 residues. The CDR3 loop is CASSLLGAGAYEQYF. CDR3 in DNA: TGCGCCAGCAGCCTCCTTGGAGCGGGGGCGTACGAGCAGTACTTC.

This clone occurred a few times. V usage is TRBV7-3 and J usage is TRBJ1-6; TRBD1 agrees at 8 bases. Germline V gene data show CDR1 as SGHTA and CDR2 as FQGTGA. The length of the CDR3 is 16 residues. The V and J ends lost 6 bases and 6 bases, in that order; junction bases with no gene match: 10. The CDR3 region is CASRSRTGPSNSPLHF. CDR3 DNA: TGTGCCAGCAGATCAAGGACAGGGCCCTCTAATTCACCCCTCCACTTT. Full variable domain (outside the CDR3, taken from reference TRBV7-3 and TRBJ1-6): GAGVSQTPSNKVTEKGKYVELRCDPISGHTALYWYRQSLGQGPEFLIYFQGTGAADDSGLPNDRFFAVRPEGSVSTLKIQRTERGDSAVYLCASRSRTGPSNSPLHFGNGTRLTVT.

The V and J genes are TRBV24-1 and TRBJ1-6, with 10 nucleotides matching TRBD1. Germline CDR1 KGHDR, CDR2 SFDVKD. This CDR3 is built from 17 residues. V dropped 3 bases and J dropped 5; count of bases not matched to a gene: 6. CDR3 region: CATSDTWDRGNNSPLHF. DNA for the CDR3: TGTGCCACCAGTGATACCTGGGACAGGGGTAATAATTCACCCCTCCACTTT.

This clone appeared once. V and J are TRBV7-9 and TRBJ2-1; 16 bases line up with TRBD2. The trim removed 5 bases at V and 9 bases at J, leaving 7 bases unmatched. The germline gives CDR1 SEHNR, CDR2 FQNEAQ (reference sequence). The CDR3 totals 16 residues. The DNA of the CDR3 is TGTGCCAGCAGCGCGGGACTAGCGGGGGGGATAGGTGAGCAGTTCTTC. This gives the protein CASSAGLAGGIGEQFF. Drawing the rest from reference TRBV7-9 and TRBJ2-1, the complete variable domain is DTGVSQNPRHKITKRGQNVTFRCDPISEHNRLYWYRQTLGQGPEFLTYFQNEAQLEKSRLLSDRFSAERPKGSFSTLEIQRTEQGDSAMYLCASSAGLAGGIGEQFFGPGTRLTVL.

The count of this clone is one. The J gene is TRBJ1-4, the V gene TRBV28; maybe TRBD1 (6 bases). V lost 4 bases to trimming and J lost 5 bases, with 14 bases between them. Germline assignment: CDR1 MDHEN and CDR2 SYDVKM. The CDR3 length is 15 residues. The CDR3 nucleotides are TGTGCCAGCAGTTCCAGACAGGCCCAAAATGAAAAACTGTTTTTT. Its protein product is CASSSRQAQNEKLFF.

This clone occurred once. J is TRBJ2-5 and V is TRBV5-6, with a weak D call TRBD1 (6 bases). This CDR3 is 14 amino acids long. Germline-derived CDR1 and CDR2 are SGHDT and YYEEEE. V gave up 1 base and J gave up 5 bases, with 12 bases separating them. The CDR3 DNA reads as TGTGCCAGCAGCTTGCTACAGGGTTTGGAGACCCAGTACTTC. Protein sequence: CASSLLQGLETQYF.

This sequence joins TRBV12-3 or TRBV12-4 and TRBJ1-5, with a possible D match to TRBD1 (6 bases). The ends were cut back, 4 bases at V and 7 bases at J, with 8 bases in the middle. This CDR3 spans 12 amino acids. For the CDR3, the DNA is TGTGCCAGCAGTTCAGGGGAGCAGCCCCAGCATTTT. Amino acids: CASSSGEQPQHF.

CDR3 residues: CASSLGSGGLNSPLHF. The CDR3 DNA reads as TGCGCCAGCAGCTTGGGTTCAGGGGGTTTGAATTCACCCCTCCACTTT. This chain connects TRBV5-1 to TRBJ1-6; TRBD1 matches at 7 bases. V trimming: 0 bases; J trimming: 7 bases; junction bases outside the gene matches: 7. Germline assignment: CDR1 SGHRS and CDR2 YFSETQ. This CDR3 contains 16 residues.

The chain couples TRBV7-8 to TRBJ2-2; possible D gene TRBD2, 5 bases. In germline, CDR1 is SGHVS, CDR2 FQNEAQ. Trimming removed 2 bases from V and 5 bases from J, with 15 bases in between. The CDR3 spans 16 residues. CDR3 region: CASSLTDNPGTGELFF. In DNA form, the CDR3 reads TGTGCCAGCAGCTTAACTGACAACCCGGGGACCGGGGAGCTGTTTTTT.

Comment on this clone: This specimen includes other DNA sequences encoding the same CDR3. The chain has TRBV5-8 and TRBJ1-5, with a tentative D call TRBD1 (6 bases). This CDR3 comprises 15 residues. Trimming left V 1 base short and J 4 bases short, with 12 bases between. CDR1 and CDR2 (germline): SGHTS, YDEGEE. The CDR3 here is CASSLRGGRNQPQHF. DNA of the CDR3: TGTGCCAGCAGCTTGAGGGGGGGCAGAAATCAGCCCCAGCATTTT.

This clone was detected only once. The chain carries TRBV28 and TRBJ1-4; 7 bases are a match to TRBD1. V lost 5 bases, J lost 0 bases, and 6 bases stayed unmatched. The germline gives CDR1 MDHEN, CDR2 SYDVKM. This CDR3 is 16 amino acids long. The CDR3 DNA reads as TGTGCCAGCAGTCCCCGACAGGGCCCAACTAATGAAAAACTGTTTTTT. Translated, it gives CASSPRQGPTNEKLFF.

The chain is built from TRBV28 and TRBJ2-7, with D possibly TRBD2 on 5 matching bases. Trimming removed 1 base from V and 3 bases from J, with 10 bases in between. This CDR3 spans 14 amino acids. The germline V gene encodes CDR1 MDHEN and CDR2 SYDVKM. The CDR3 DNA follows: TGTGCCAGCAGTTTATCCCTCGGGGTCTACGAGCAGTACTTC. Residues: CASSLSLGVYEQYF.

The chain recombines TRBV7-6 with TRBJ2-2; 10 bases are shared with TRBD2. The trim removed 5 bases at V and 6 bases at J, leaving 12 bases unmatched. Germline V gives CDR1 SGHVS, CDR2 FNYEAQ. CDR3 length: 17 amino acids. The chain's CDR3 is CASSPSPASGGPGELFF. For the CDR3, the DNA is TGTGCCAGCAGCCCCTCCCCGGCTAGCGGGGGACCCGGGGAGCTGTTTTTT.

This rearrangement joins TRBV5-6 to TRBJ2-7, with D perhaps TRBD1 (6 bases). The CDR3 is 13 residues long. Trimming took off 0 bases at V and 7 bases at J, with 11 bases between the two ends. Per germline, CDR1 SGHDT and CDR2 YYEEEE. CDR3 in DNA: TGTGCCAGCAGCTTGGGCCAGGGGAGAGAGCAGTACTTC. This gives the protein CASSLGQGREQYF.

The chain uses TRBV28 and TRBJ1-1; D may be TRBD1 (5 bases). This CDR3 has 12 residues. Germline CDR1 reads MDHEN; CDR2 reads SYDVKM. The V end lost 3 bases, the J end lost 9 bases, and 11 bases lay between the germline ends. The CDR3 region is CASSFGGTQAFF. As DNA, the CDR3 is TGTGCCAGCAGTTTCGGGGGGACTCAAGCTTTCTTT.

This chain uses TRBV7-9 with TRBJ1-4; no clear D. This CDR3 has 12 amino acids. Looked up from germline, CDR1 is SEHNR and CDR2 is FQNEAQ (reference sequence). With 1 base removed from V and 7 bases from J, the gap between germline ends came to 4 bases. The CDR3 nucleotides read TGTGCCAGCAGCTTAGGAGGTGAAAAACTGTTTTTT. Translated: CASSLGGEKLFF.

CDR3 coding DNA: TGTGCCAGCAGCGCTAGCGGAGGGAACACCGGGGAGCTGTTTTTT. Its translation is CASSASGGNTGELFF. The rearrangement uses TRBV5-4 and TRBJ2-2; 7 nucleotides line up with TRBD2. This CDR3 comprises 15 residues. V was pared by 4 bases and J by 1 base, with 4 bases of the junction left unmatched. Germline V gene lookup returns CDR1 SGHNT and CDR2 YYREEE (reference sequence).